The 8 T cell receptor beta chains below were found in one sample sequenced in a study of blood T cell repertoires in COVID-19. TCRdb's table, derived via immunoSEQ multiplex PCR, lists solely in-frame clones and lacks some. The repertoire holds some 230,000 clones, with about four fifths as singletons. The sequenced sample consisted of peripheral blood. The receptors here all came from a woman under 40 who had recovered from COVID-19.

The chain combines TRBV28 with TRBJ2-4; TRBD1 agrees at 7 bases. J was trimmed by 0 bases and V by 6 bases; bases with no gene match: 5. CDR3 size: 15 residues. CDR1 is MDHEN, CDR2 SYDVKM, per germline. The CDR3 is CASSKNRGAKNIQYF. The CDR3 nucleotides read TGTGCCAGCAGCAAAAACAGGGGAGCCAAAAACATTCAGTACTTC. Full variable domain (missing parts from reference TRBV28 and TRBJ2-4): DVKVTQSSRYLVKRTGEKVFLECVQDMDHENMFWYRQDPGLGLRLIYFSYDVKMKEKGDIPEGYSVSREKKERFSLILESASTNQTSMYLCASSKNRGAKNIQYFGAGTRLSVL.

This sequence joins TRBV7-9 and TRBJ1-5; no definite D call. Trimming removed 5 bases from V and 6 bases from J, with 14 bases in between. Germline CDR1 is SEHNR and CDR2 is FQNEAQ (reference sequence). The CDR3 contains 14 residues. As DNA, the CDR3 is TGTGCCAGCAGCCCTACGGACGCGGGTCAGCCCCAGCATTTT. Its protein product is CASSPTDAGQPQHF.

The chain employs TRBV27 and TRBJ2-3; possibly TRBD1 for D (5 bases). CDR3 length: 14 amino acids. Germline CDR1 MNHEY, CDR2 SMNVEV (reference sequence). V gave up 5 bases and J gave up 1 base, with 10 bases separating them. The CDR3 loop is CASSLRVGTDTQYF. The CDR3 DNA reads TGTGCCAGCAGTCTCAGGGTTGGCACAGATACGCAGTATTTT.

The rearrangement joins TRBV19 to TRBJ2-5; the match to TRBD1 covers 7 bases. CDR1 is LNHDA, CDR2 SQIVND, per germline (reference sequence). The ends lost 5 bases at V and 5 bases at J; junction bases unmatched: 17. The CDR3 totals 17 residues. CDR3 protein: CASSAYIGGLEGETQYF. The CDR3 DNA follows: TGTGCCAGTAGTGCCTACATAGGGGGCCTCGAGGGGGAGACCCAGTACTTC.

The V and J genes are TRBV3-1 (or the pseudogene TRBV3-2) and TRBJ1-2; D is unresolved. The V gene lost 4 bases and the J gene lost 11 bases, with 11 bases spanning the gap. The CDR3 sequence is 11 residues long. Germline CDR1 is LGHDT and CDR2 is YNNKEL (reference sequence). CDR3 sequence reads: CASSLRAGYTF. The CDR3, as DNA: TGTGCCAGCAGCCTTCGAGCCGGGTACACCTTC.

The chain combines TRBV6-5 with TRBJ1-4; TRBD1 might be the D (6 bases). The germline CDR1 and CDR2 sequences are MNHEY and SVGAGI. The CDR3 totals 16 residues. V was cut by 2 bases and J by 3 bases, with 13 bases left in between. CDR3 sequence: CASSYAQGRANEKLFF. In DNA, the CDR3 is TGTGCCAGCAGTTACGCACAGGGTCGGGCTAATGAAAAACTGTTTTTT.

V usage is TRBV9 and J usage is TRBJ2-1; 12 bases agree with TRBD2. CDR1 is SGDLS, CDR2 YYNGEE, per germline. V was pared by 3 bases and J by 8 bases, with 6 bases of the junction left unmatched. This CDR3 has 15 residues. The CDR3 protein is CASSATSGRSYEQFF. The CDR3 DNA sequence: TGTGCCAGCAGCGCTACTAGCGGGAGGTCGTATGAGCAGTTCTTC.

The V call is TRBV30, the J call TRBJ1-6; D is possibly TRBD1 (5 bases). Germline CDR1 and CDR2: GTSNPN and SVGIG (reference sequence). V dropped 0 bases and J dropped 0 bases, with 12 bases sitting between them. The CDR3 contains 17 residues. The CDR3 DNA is TGTGCCTGGAGTGTACGCTCAGGGAACTCCTATAATTCACCCCTCCACTTT. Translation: CAWSVRSGNSYNSPLHF. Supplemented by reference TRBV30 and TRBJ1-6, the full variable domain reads SQTIHQWPATLVQPVGSPLSLECTVEGTSNPNLYWYRQAAGRGLQLLFYSVGIGQISSEVPQNLSASRPQDRQFILSSKKLLLSDSGFYLCAWSVRSGNSYNSPLHFGNGTRLTVT.